What follows describes a single TCR beta chain. What it binds is unknown. The repertoire was sequenced with immunoSEQ multiplex PCR; TCRdb's copy has only in-frame clones and lacks some. The sample gives about 74,000 clones, about 88% of which show up once; approximately 1.2% is in the top ten. The data stem from a study of T cells in localized non-small cell lung cancer. The J segment lost 6 bases and the V segment lost 2 bases, leaving 6 bases of the junction unmatched. The CDR3 covers 14 residues. Germline V gene lookup returns CDR1 SGHRS and CDR2 YFSETQ. Whole-study findings and limits: Elevated circulating T cell density in blood was associated with longer overall survival. Because researchers sequenced only one region of the tumor, heterogeneity is still possible. Adjacent uninvolved lung had the highest clonality, suggesting focused antigen responses. In adjacent lung, a median around 52 of the top 100 tumor clones were found.

The receptor comes from an older female donor with stage I lung adenocarcinoma. The sequencing used peripheral blood, collected before any cancer treatment. V and J are TRBV5-1 and TRBJ1-2; TRBD1 matches 8 bases. The CDR3: CASSLNLGQDGYTF. In nucleotides, the CDR3 is TGCGCCAGCAGCTTAAACCTGGGACAGGATGGCTACACCTTC. Supplemented by reference TRBV5-1 and TRBJ1-2, the full variable domain reads KAGVTQTPRYLIKTRGQQVTLSCSPISGHRSVSWYQQTPGQGLQFLFEYFSETQRNKGNFPGRFSGRQFSNSRSEMNVSTLELGDSALYLCASSLNLGQDGYTFGSGTRLTVV.